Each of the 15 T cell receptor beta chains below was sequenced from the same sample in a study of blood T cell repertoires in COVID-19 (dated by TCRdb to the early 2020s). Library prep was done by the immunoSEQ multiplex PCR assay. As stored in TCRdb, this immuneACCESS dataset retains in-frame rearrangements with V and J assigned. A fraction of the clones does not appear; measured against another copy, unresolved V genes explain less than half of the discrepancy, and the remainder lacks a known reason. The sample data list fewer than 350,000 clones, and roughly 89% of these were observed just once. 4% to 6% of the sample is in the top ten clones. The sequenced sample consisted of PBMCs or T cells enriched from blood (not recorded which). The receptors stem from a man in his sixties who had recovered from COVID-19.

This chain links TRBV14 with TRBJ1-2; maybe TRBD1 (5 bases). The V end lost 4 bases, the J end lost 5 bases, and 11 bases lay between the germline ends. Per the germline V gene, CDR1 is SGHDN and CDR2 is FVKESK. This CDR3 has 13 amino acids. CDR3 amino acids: CASSPDSYYGYTF. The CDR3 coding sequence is TGTGCCAGCAGCCCCGACAGTTATTATGGCTACACCTTC.

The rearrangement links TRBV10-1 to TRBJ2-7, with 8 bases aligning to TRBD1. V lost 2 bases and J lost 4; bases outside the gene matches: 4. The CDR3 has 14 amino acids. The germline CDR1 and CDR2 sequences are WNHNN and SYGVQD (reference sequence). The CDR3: CASSERQGPYEQYF. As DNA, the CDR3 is TGCGCCAGCAGTGAGCGACAGGGGCCGTACGAGCAGTACTTC.

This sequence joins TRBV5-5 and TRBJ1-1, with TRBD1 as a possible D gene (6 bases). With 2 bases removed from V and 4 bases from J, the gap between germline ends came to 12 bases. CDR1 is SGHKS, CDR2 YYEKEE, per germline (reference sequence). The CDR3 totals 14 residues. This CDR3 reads CASSFFGRGTEAFF. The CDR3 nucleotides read TGTGCCAGCAGCTTTTTCGGCAGGGGCACTGAAGCTTTCTTT.

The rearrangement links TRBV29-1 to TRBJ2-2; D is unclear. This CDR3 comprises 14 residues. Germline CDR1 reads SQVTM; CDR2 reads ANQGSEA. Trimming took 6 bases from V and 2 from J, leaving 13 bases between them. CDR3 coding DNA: TGCAGCGTCGGTGTTTGGGCAAACACCGGGGAGCTGTTTTTT. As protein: CSVGVWANTGELFF.

CDR3 in amino acids: CASSWNQGTGGNTIYF. Here the CDR3 DNA reads TGCGCCAGCAGCTGGAACCAGGGGACAGGGGGAAACACCATATATTTT. The chain joins TRBV5-1 to TRBJ1-3, with 9 bases matching TRBD1. The CDR3 contains 16 residues. CDR1 SGHRS and CDR2 YFSETQ come from the germline V gene. Trimming removed 3 bases from V and 4 bases from J; junction bases left unmatched: 8.

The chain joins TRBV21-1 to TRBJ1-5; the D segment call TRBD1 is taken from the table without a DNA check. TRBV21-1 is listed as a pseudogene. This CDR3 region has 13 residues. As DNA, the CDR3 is TGTGCCAGCGTACAGGGCTCGAATCAGCCCCAGCATTTT. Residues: CASVQGSNQPQHF.

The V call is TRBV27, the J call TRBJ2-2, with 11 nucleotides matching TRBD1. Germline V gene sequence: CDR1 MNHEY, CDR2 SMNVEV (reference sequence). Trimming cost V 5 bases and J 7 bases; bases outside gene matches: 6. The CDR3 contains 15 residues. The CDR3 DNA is TGTGCCAGCAGTACCGGACAGGGGGCCGTCGGGGAGCTGTTTTTT. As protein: CASSTGQGAVGELFF.

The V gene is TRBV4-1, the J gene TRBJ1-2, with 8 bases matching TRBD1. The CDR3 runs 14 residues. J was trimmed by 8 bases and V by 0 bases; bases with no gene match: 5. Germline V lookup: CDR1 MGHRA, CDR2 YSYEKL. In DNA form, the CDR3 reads TGCGCCAGCAGCCAAGAAGGACAGGGCTGGGGCTACACCTTC. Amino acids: CASSQEGQGWGYTF.

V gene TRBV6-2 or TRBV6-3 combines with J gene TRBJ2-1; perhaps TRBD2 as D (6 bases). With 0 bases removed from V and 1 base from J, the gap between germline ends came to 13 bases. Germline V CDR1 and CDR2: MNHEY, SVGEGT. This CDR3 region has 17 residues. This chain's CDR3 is CASSYSRGGKSYNEQFF. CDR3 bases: TGTGCCAGCAGTTACTCTAGGGGCGGGAAATCCTACAATGAGCAGTTCTTC.

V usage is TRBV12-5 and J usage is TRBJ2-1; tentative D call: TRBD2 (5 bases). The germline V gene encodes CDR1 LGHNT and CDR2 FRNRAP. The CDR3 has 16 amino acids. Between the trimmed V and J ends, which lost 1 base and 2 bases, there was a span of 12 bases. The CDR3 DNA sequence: TGTGCTAGTGGTTTGGAGAGCGGTCGTCCCTACAATGAGCAGTTCTTC. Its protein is CASGLESGRPYNEQFF.

In DNA form, the CDR3 reads TGTGCCAGCAGCTTCCGTGCGTCCCCTGGAAACACCATATATTTT. Translated: CASSFRASPGNTIYF. The chain uses TRBV11-2 and TRBJ1-3; D remains unclear. Germline-derived CDR1 and CDR2 are SGHAT and FQNNGV. The ends were cut back, 3 bases at V and 2 bases at J, with 11 bases in the middle. The CDR3 runs 15 residues. Full variable domain (rest looked up from reference TRBV11-2 and TRBJ1-3): EAGVAQSPRYKIIEKRQSVAFWCNPISGHATLYWYQQILGQGPKLLIQFQNNGVVDDSQLPKDRFSAERLKGVDSTLKIQPAKLEDSAVYLCASSFRASPGNTIYFGEGSWLTVV.

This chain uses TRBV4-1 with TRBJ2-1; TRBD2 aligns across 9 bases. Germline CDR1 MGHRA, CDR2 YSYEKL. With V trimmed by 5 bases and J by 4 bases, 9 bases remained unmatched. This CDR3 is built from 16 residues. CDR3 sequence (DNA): TGCGCCAGCAGCAACAGACTAGCGGACTTGTACAATGAGCAGTTCTTC. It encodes CASSNRLADLYNEQFF.

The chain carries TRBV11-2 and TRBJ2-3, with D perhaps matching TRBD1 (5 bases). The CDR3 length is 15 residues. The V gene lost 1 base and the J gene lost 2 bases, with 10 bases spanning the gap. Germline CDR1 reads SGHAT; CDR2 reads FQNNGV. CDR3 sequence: CASSLVGQNTDTQYF. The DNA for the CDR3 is TGTGCCAGCAGCTTAGTGGGGCAGAACACAGATACGCAGTATTTT.

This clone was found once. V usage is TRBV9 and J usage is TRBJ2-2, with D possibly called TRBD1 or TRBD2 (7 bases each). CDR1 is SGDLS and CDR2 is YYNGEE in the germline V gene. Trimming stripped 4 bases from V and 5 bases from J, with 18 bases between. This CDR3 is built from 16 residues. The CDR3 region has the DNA TGTGCCAGCAGCCTAGGGGGGGACAGTAGGACCGGGGAGCTGTTTTTT. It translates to CASSLGGDSRTGELFF.

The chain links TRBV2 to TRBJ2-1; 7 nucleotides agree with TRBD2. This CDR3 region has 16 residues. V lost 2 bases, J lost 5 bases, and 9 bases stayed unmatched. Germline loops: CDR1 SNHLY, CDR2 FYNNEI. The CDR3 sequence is CASSEIAGITNNEQFF. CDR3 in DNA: TGTGCCAGCAGTGAAATAGCGGGTATAACCAACAATGAGCAGTTCTTC.